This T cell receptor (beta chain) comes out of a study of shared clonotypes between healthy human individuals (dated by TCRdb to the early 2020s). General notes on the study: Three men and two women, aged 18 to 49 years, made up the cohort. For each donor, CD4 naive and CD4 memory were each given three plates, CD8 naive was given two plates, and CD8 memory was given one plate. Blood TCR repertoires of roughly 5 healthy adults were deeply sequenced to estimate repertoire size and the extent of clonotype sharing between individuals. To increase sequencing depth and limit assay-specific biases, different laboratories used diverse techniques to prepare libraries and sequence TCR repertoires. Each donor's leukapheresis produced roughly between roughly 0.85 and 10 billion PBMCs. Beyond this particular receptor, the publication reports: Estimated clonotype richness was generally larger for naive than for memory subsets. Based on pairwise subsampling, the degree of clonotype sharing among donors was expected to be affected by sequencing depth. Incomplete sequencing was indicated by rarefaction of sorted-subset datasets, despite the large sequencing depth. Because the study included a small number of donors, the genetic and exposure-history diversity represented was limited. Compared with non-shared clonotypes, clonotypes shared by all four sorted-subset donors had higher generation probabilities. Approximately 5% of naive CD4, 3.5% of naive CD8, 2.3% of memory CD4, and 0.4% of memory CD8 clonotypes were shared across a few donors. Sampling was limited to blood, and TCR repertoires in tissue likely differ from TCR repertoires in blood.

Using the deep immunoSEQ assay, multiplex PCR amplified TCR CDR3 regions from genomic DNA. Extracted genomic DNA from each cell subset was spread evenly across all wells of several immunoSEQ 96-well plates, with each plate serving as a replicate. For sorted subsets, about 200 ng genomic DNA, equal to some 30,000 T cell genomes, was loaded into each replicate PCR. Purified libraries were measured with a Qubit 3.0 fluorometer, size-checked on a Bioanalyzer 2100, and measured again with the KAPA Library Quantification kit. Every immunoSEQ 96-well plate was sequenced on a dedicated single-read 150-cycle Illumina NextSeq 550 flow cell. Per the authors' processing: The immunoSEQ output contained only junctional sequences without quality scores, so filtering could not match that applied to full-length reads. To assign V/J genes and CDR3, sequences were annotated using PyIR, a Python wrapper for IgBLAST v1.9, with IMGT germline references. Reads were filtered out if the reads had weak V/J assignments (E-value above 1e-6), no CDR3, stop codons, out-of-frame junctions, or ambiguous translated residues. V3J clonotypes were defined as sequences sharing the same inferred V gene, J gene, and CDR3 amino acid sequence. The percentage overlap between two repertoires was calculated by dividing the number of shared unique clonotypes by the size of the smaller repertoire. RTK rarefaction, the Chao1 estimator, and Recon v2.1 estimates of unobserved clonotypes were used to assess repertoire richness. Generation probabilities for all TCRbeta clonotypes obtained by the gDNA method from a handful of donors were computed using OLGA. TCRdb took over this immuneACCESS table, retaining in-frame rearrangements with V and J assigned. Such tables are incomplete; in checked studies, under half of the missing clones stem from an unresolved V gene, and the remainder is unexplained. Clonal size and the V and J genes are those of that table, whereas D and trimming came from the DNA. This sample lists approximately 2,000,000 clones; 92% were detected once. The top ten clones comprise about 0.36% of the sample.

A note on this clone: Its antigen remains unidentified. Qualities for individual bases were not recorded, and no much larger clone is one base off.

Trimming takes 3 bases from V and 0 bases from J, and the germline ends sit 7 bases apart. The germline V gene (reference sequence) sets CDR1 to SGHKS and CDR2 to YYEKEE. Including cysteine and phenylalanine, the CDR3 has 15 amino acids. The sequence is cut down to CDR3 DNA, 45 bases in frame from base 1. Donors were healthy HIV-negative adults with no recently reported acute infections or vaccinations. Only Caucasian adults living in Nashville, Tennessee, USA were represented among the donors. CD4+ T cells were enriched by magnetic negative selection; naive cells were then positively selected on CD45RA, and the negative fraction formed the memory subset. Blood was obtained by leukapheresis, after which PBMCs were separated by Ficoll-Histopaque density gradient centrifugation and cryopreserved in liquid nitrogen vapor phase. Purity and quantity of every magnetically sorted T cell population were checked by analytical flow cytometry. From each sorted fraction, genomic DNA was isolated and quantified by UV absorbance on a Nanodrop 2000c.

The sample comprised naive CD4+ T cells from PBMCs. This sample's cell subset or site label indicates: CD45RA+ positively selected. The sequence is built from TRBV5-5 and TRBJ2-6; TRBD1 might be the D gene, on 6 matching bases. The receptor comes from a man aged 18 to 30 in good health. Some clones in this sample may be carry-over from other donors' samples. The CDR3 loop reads CASSWGHSGANVLTF. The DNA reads TGTGCCAGCAGCTGGGGACACTCTGGGGCCAACGTCCTGACTTTC.